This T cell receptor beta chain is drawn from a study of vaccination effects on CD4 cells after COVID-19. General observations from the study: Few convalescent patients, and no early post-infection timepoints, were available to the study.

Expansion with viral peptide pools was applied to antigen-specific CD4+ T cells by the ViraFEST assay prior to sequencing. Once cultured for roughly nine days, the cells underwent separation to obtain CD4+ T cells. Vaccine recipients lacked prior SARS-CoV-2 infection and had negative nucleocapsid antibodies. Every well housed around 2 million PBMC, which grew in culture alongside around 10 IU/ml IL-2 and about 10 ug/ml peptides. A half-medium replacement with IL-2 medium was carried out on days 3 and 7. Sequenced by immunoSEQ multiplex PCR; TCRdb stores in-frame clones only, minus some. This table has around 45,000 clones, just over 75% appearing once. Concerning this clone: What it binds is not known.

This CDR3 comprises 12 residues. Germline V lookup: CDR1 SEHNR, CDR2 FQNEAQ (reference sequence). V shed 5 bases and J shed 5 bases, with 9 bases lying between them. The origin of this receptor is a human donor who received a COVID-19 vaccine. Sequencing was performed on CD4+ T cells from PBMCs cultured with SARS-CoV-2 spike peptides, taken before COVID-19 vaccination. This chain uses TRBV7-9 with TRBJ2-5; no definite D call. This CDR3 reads CASSPLAETQYF. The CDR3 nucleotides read TGTGCCAGCAGCCCCCTTGCGGAGACCCAGTACTTC.